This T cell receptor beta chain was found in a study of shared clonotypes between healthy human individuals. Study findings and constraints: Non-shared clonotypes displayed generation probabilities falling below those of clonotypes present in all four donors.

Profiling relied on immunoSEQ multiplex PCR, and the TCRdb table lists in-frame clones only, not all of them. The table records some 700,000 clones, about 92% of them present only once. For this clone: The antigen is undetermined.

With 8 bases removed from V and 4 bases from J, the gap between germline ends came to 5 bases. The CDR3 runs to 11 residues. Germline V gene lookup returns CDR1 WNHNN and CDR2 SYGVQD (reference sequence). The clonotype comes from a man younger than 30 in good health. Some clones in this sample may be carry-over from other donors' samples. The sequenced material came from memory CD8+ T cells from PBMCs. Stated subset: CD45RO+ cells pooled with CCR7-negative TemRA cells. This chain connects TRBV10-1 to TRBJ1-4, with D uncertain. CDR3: CASGDNEKLFF. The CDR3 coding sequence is TGCGCCAGCGGCGATAATGAAAAACTGTTTTTT.